Below, one T cell receptor (beta chain) is given with its context. The antigen remains undetermined. The entry originates in a study of T cells after yellow fever vaccination. Study at large: Preparation used SMART-Seq v4 Ultra Low Input for the low-cell-number fractions.

Findings of the study overall: Detected again after the booster were most primary-vaccination clones, at 96% CD4 and roughly 88% CD8. Abundant clonotypes from the bulk population could have been carried over as contaminants into FACS-sorted repertoires.

The CDR3 totals 16 residues. The V gene's germline CDR1 is SGHTA and CDR2 FQGTGA. The V end lost 1 base, the J end lost 0 bases, and 9 bases lay between the germline ends. In making TCR cDNA, 5'RACE template switching added a universal primer site and UMIs to it. TCRdb redid the calling of the 5' RACE reads with MiXCR, one entry per CDR3 protein. The repertoire holds some 350,000 distinct CDR3 sequences, with around 10% as singletons. The source of this sequence is a man aged 18-30 years who received the YFV17D yellow fever vaccine. The chain uses TRBV7-3 and TRBJ2-2; D is ambiguous. This specimen was PBMCs, taken on the day of the first yellow fever vaccination. CDR3 residues: CASSLKALANTGELFF. CDR3 coding DNA: TGTGCCAGCAGCTTAAAGGCCCTGGCGAACACCGGGGAGCTGTTTTTT.